One sample yielded the 19 T cell receptor beta chains listed below, sequenced in a study of beta chain features in type 1 diabetes. General study points: Among all four CD4+ subsets, Type 1 diabetes patients had TCRB CDR3s that were moderately but significantly shorter.

All of the isolated RNA was reverse transcribed, so expressed TCRB transcripts were sequenced. Measured with immunoSEQ multiplex PCR; TCRdb has only the in-frame clones, and not every one. The sample yields hundreds of thousands of clones, under 15% seen once. Which antigens these TCRs recognize remains unknown. The sequencing input was naive CD4+ T cells from blood. The receptors were sampled from a man aged 18 to 35 with type 1 diabetes.

A few counts support this clone. The rearrangement links TRBV7-9 to TRBJ2-3; TRBD1 matches at 12 bases. Germline assignment: CDR1 SEHNR and CDR2 FQNEAQ (reference sequence). With V trimmed by 8 bases and J by 5 bases, 14 bases remained unmatched. The CDR3 runs to 17 residues. The CDR3 reads CASEPGQGARLGDTQYF. In nucleotides, the CDR3 is TGTGCCAGCGAGCCGGGACAGGGGGCGAGATTAGGAGATACGCAGTATTTT.

This clone was detected a few times. CDR3 in amino acids: CASTGGGHEQYF. The CDR3, as DNA: TGTGCTTCGACAGGGGGCGGGCACGAGCAGTACTTC. The rearrangement links TRBV30 to TRBJ2-7; 10 nucleotides align to TRBD1. Per the germline V gene, CDR1 is GTSNPN and CDR2 is SVGIG (reference sequence). The CDR3 is 12 residues long.

The sample holds a few counts of this clone. The chain uses TRBV28 and TRBJ1-2, with D possibly being TRBD1 (5 bases). Trimming removed 7 bases at V and 7 bases at J, with 13 bases between. The CDR3 sequence is 12 residues long. CDR1 is MDHEN, CDR2 SYDVKM, per germline. In nucleotides, the CDR3 is TGTGCCAGCATTACTAGCAGGGCTGGCTACACCTTC. Translation gives CASITSRAGYTF.

This clone was seen a few times. The chain joins TRBV5-4 to TRBJ1-2, with TRBD1 as a possible D gene (5 bases). Germline V gene sequence: CDR1 SGHNT, CDR2 YYREEE (reference sequence). V lost 3 bases and J 5 bases, leaving 17 bases between the germline ends. The CDR3 has 15 amino acids. The CDR3 DNA follows: TGTGCCAGCAGCTCGTCTCCCACGGGGGTATATGGCTACACCTTC. This sequence encodes CASSSSPTGVYGYTF.

This clone was recorded a few times. The chain recombines TRBV7-9 with TRBJ2-7, with D maybe TRBD1 (6 bases). The CDR3 has 15 residues. CDR1 SEHNR and CDR2 FQNEAQ come from the germline V gene (reference sequence). V shed 2 bases and J shed 1 base, with 12 bases lying between them. CDR3 region: CASSLYRVGSYEQYF. CDR3 in DNA: TGTGCCAGCAGCTTATACAGGGTTGGATCCTACGAGCAGTACTTC.

This chain links TRBV27 with TRBJ1-5; D might be TRBD1 (5 bases). Trimming took 8 bases from V and 1 from J, leaving 18 bases between them. Germline V gene sequence: CDR1 MNHEY, CDR2 SMNVEV (reference sequence). The CDR3 is made up of 16 amino acids. The CDR3, as DNA: TGTGCCAGCCCCATGGCGGGGGAGACGAGCAATCAGCCCCAGCATTTT. Translated: CASPMAGETSNQPQHF.

The chain employs TRBV4-1 and TRBJ2-1; D not resolved. CDR3 length: 16 residues. From germline, CDR1 is MGHRA and CDR2 YSYEKL. V lost 0 bases and J 0 bases, leaving 9 bases between the germline ends. The chain's CDR3 is CASSQEATFSYNEQFF. The CDR3, as DNA: TGCGCCAGCAGCCAAGAGGCCACCTTCTCCTACAATGAGCAGTTCTTC.

With regard to this clone: In the same sample, other DNA sequences code for this CDR3. The gene calls are TRBV30 and TRBJ1-2; D not resolved. The CDR3 runs to 13 residues. Germline V gives CDR1 GTSNPN, CDR2 SVGIG (reference sequence). The ends were cut back, 0 bases at V and 4 bases at J, with 9 bases in the middle. The CDR3 DNA follows: TGTGCCTGGAGTGTAGCCGGATTCTATGGCTACACCTTC. It specifies CAWSVAGFYGYTF.

This clone was detected only a few times. The chain has TRBV11-3 and TRBJ1-1, with D possibly matching TRBD1 (6 bases). The germline V and J ends were trimmed by 3 bases and 6 bases, with 14 bases remaining between them. Germline CDR1 reads SGHNT; CDR2 reads YENEEA. The CDR3 sequence is 14 residues long. The CDR3 DNA reads as TGTGCCAGCAGCTTCTCCGGGACAAACTCTGAAGCTTTCTTT. This sequence encodes CASSFSGTNSEAFF.

There are a few counts of this clone. The identical CDR3 is also encoded by other nucleotide sequences in the sample. The J gene is TRBJ2-7, the V gene TRBV30; D is uncertain. Trimming removed 0 bases from V and 6 bases from J, with 6 bases in between. This CDR3 has 11 residues. CDR1 and CDR2 from the germline V gene are GTSNPN and SVGIG (reference sequence). The CDR3: CAWSVLREQYF. CDR3 in DNA: TGTGCCTGGAGTGTACTACGCGAGCAGTACTTC.

The CDR3: CASSDRTASTDTQYF. In nucleotides, the CDR3 is TGTGCCAGCAGTGATCGGACAGCCAGCACAGATACGCAGTATTTT. The genes are TRBV2 and TRBJ2-3, with D perhaps TRBD1 (6 bases). Germline V gene data show CDR1 as SNHLY and CDR2 as FYNNEI. The CDR3 loop spans 15 amino acids. The V end was cut by 3 bases, the J end by 0 bases, with 10 bases between.

In its sample, this clone was seen a few times. The chain carries TRBV30 and TRBJ1-1; 8 bases agree with TRBD1. From germline, CDR1 is GTSNPN and CDR2 SVGIG (reference sequence). V gave up 1 base and J gave up 3 bases; unmatched junction bases: 7. The CDR3 has 15 amino acids. CDR3 bases: TGTGCCTGGAGTGGACCAGGGGGCGCGTACACTGAAGCTTTCTTT. Protein sequence: CAWSGPGGAYTEAFF.

CDR3 sequence reads: CAISESMGNTEAFF. For the CDR3, the DNA is TGTGCCATCAGTGAGTCGATGGGGAACACTGAAGCTTTCTTT. The rearrangement joins TRBV10-3 to TRBJ1-1; D unclear. This CDR3 spans 14 amino acids. The germline gives CDR1 ENHRY, CDR2 SYGVKD. Trimming stripped 0 bases from V and 1 base from J, with 6 bases between.

The J gene is TRBJ2-3, the V gene TRBV7-9, with 9 nucleotides matching TRBD2. Trimming at V came to 5 bases and at J to 0 bases, leaving 3 bases not matched to a gene. The CDR3 totals 15 residues. CDR1 is SEHNR and CDR2 is FQNEAQ in the germline V gene (reference sequence). As DNA, the CDR3 is TGTGCCAGCAGCCCAGGACTAGCGAGCACAGATACGCAGTATTTT. Translated, it gives CASSPGLASTDTQYF.

The CDR3 nucleotides are TGTGCCTGGAGTGAGGGGGCACTCCAAGAGACCCAGTACTTC. Residues: CAWSEGALQETQYF. This rearrangement joins TRBV30 to TRBJ2-5; 7 bases are a match to TRBD1. V dropped 1 base and J dropped 1; count of bases not matched to a gene: 3. This CDR3 region has 14 residues. In germline, CDR1 is GTSNPN, CDR2 SVGIG (reference sequence).

This clone was observed a handful of times. The CDR3 DNA sequence: TGCGCCAGCAGCTTGGGACTAGCGGCCAATGAGCAGTTCTTC. Protein: CASSLGLAANEQFF. This chain links TRBV5-1 with TRBJ2-1, with 9 bases that match TRBD2. Trimming removed 0 bases from V and 6 bases from J; junction bases left unmatched: 1. This CDR3 comprises 14 residues. Germline V gives CDR1 SGHRS, CDR2 YFSETQ.

This clone occurred a few times. The chain uses TRBV4-1 and TRBJ2-1; D gene ambiguous. Per the germline V gene, CDR1 is MGHRA and CDR2 is YSYEKL. Trimming took 1 base from V and 5 from J, leaving 6 bases between them. The length of the CDR3 is 13 residues. CDR3 region: CASSQVRDNEQFF. The CDR3 DNA sequence: TGCGCCAGCAGCCAAGTCCGGGACAATGAGCAGTTCTTC.

This clone was counted only a few times. The rearrangement joins TRBV10-3 to TRBJ2-1; D gene unclear. This CDR3 comprises 13 residues. V lost 3 bases, J lost 8 bases, and 11 bases lay in between. Germline V lookup: CDR1 ENHRY, CDR2 SYGVKD. DNA for the CDR3: TGTGCCATCAGTGATTTGTGGGGTGATGAGCAGTTCTTC. This encodes CAISDLWGDEQFF.

CDR3 sequence (DNA): TGTGCCTCTAGCACGAGCCTTGTCGAGACCCAGTACTTC. Its protein product is CASSTSLVETQYF. V usage is TRBV30 and J usage is TRBJ2-5; maybe TRBD2 (5 bases). This CDR3 region has 13 residues. Trimming removed 7 bases at V and 5 bases at J, with 17 bases between. Germline V lookup: CDR1 GTSNPN, CDR2 SVGIG (reference sequence).